The sequence of this T cell receptor beta chain was determined in a study of blood T cell repertoires in COVID-19. Across the study: The origin of the acute and convalescent COVID-19 samples was the United States, Italy and Spain. From T cells, B-cell-depleted T cells, or PBMCs came the material, which was cDNA or gDNA.

In the original analysis: Amplification from reference gene primers served as the basis for estimated nucleated cell counts. Repertoires were generated with immunoSEQ multiplex PCR, while TCRdb's copy carries only in-frame clones and drops some. The DNA gave D and trimming, while V, J and clone size come from that table. The sample consists of 150,000 to 200,000 clones, around 87% of them appearing once. CDR1 and CDR2 from the germline V gene are SGDLS and YYNGEE. The CDR3 runs to 17 residues. Between the trimmed V and J ends, which lost 0 bases and 10 bases, there was a span of 20 bases. The clonotype comes from a woman in her 70s with COVID-19, enrolled during active disease. The rearrangement links TRBV9 to TRBJ1-6, with D perhaps TRBD1 (5 bases). Material: peripheral blood. Here the CDR3 reads CASSVADRRGLGSPLHF. In DNA form, the CDR3 reads TGTGCCAGCAGCGTAGCCGACCGAAGGGGTTTAGGATCACCCCTCCACTTT.